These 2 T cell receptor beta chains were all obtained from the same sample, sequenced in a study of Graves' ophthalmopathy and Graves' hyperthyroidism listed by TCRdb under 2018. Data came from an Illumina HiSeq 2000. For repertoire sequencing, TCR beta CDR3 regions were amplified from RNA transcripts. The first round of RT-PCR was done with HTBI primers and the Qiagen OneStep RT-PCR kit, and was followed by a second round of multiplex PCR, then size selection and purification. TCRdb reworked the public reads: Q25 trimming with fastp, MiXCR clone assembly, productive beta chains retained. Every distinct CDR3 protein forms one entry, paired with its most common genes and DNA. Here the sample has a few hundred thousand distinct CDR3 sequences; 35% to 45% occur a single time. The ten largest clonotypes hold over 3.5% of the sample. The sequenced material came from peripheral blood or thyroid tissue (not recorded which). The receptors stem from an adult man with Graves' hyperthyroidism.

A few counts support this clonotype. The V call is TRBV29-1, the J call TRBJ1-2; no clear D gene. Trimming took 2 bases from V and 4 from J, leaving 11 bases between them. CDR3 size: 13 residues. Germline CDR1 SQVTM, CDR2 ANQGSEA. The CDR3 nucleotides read TGCAGCGTTGAAAACTACCGCTCCTATGGCTACACCTTC. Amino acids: CSVENYRSYGYTF. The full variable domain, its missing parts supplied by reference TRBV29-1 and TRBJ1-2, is SAVISQKPSRDICQRGTSLTIQCQVDSQVTMMFWYRQQPGQSLTLIATANQGSEATYESGFVIDKFPISRPNLTFSTLTVSNMSPEDSSIYLCSVENYRSYGYTFGSGTRLTVV.

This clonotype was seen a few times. CDR3 sequence: CSARDRIAGELFF. DNA for the CDR3: TGCAGTGCTAGAGATCGGATAGCCGGGGAGCTGTTTTTT. The J gene is TRBJ2-2, the V gene TRBV20-1, with unresolved D. The CDR3 consists of 13 residues. Germline CDR1 is DFQATT and CDR2 is SNEGSKA (reference sequence). V lost 0 bases, J lost 6 bases, and 8 bases lay in between.